Reported below is one T cell receptor (beta chain). The antigen is not known. The donors were members of the validation cohort comprising 100 to 150 subjects, separate from the approximately 670-subject first cohort. The sample is drawn from a study of cytomegalovirus exposure and HLA in healthy donors. This table comes from immunoSEQ multiplex PCR, and its TCRdb copy is limited to in-frame clones, with some not included. The top ten hold 1.4% of the sample, which has more than 85,000 clones, roughly 88% seen once. Broader study findings: Rarity marked most TCR sequences, yet some public TCRs occurred in many donors. The authors enumerated 180 or so TCR beta chains as linked to cytomegalovirus.

This CDR3 is built from 15 residues. J was trimmed by 0 bases and V by 4 bases; bases with no gene match: 4. Germline values: CDR1 LGHNA, CDR2 YSLEER. This sequence joins TRBV4-3 and TRBJ2-3, with 7 bases identical to TRBD2. The sequenced sample was PBMCs. This TCR came from a woman in her 30s in good health and CMV-seropositive. CDR3 in amino acids: CASSLLAASTDTQYF. CDR3 sequence (DNA): TGCGCCAGCAGCCTGCTAGCGGCTAGCACAGATACGCAGTATTTT.